These T cell receptor beta chains were read from a single sample in a study of blood T cell repertoires in COVID-19. Using immunoSEQ multiplex PCR, the repertoire was profiled, and TCRdb retains in-frame clones only, with some absent. The sample lists about 300,000 clones, 80% to 90% occurring once. Sequencing was done on a sample of peripheral blood. The receptors originated from a man younger than 35 who had recovered from COVID-19. CDR3s include the opening cysteine and the closing phenylalanine or tryptophan. The D gene is left open where the match is weak. Size is stated for part of the rows, as once, few or many counts, or as a class when the clone is expanded.

>TRBJ1-5|17|-|TRBD1|TRBV5-6
TGTGCCAGCAGCTCGTCTTACCCAGGGGGTGGCAATCAGCCCCAGCATTTT
CASSSSYPGGGNQPQHF
>TRBJ1-5|18|-|-|TRBV6-1
TGTGCCAGCAGTGAACGGACAGTGATTTCCTGGGGCAATCAGCCCCAGCATTTT
CASSERTVISWGNQPQHF
>TRBJ1-5|14|-|TRBD1|TRBV19
TGTGCCAGTAGTGCAGGGACAGGGGATCAGCCCCAGCATTTT
CASSAGTGDQPQHF
>TRBJ2-7|13|-|TRBD1|TRBV25-1
TGTGCCAGCGTAGGGACAGGTCTCTACGAGCAGTACTTC
CASVGTGLYEQYF
>TRBJ1-2|13|-|-|TRBV7-9
TGTGCCAGCAACCTGGATAGCGACTATGGCTACACCTTC
CASNLDSDYGYTF
>TRBJ2-3|17|-|TRBD2|TRBV3-1/TRBV3-2
TGTGCCAGCAGCCAAGTCAATATAGCGGGAGTCTCAGATACGCAGTATTTT
CASSQVNIAGVSDTQYF
>TRBJ2-3|16|-|TRBD2|TRBV7-8
TGTGCCAGCAGCTCCGGACTAGCGGGAGTCACAGATACGCAGTATTTT
CASSSGLAGVTDTQYF
>TRBJ2-1|17|-|TRBD2|TRBV10-3
TGTGCCATCAGTGAGTCCTTTCTAGCGGGAGATGGGAATGAGCAGTTCTTC
CAISESFLAGDGNEQFF
>TRBJ2-5|16|-|-|TRBV27
TGTGCCAGCAGTTCCCGATGGCCGACAGCCCAAGAGACCCAGTACTTC
CASSSRWPTAQETQYF
>TRBJ2-1|15|-|-|TRBV6-1
TGTGCCAGCAGTGAACGATCCCGTTCATGGGCTGAGCAGTTCTTC
CASSERSRSWAEQFF
>TRBJ2-1|16|-|TRBD2|TRBV11-3
TGTGCCAGCAGCTTAGATACGGGACTAGCGGACAATGAGCAGTTCTTC
CASSLDTGLADNEQFF
>TRBJ2-6|16|-|-|TRBV7-9
TGTGCCAGCAGCTCCACCAGGGGTGCCGGGGCCAACGTCCTGACTTTC
CASSSTRGAGANVLTF
>TRBJ1-3|18|-|TRBD1|TRBV19
TGTGCCAGTAACGGGCGGGACAGGGAATCACATACTGGAAACACCATATATTTT
CASNGRDRESHTGNTIYF
>TRBJ1-3|14|-|-|TRBV18
TGTGCCAGCTCATTCCAGGGCACTGGAAACACCATATATTTT
CASSFQGTGNTIYF
>TRBJ2-7|14|-|-|TRBV3-1/TRBV3-2
TGTGCCAGCAGCCAAGATTGGGAGATCTACGAGCAGTACTTC
CASSQDWEIYEQYF
>TRBJ1-1|17|-|-|TRBV19
TGTGCCAGTAGCCTAAGGGGCCTATCTCACATGAACACTGAAGCTTTCTTT
CASSLRGLSHMNTEAFF
>TRBJ1-1|13|once|TRBD1|TRBV13
TGTGCCAGCAGCTTAGCAGGGGGCGCTGAAGCTTTCTTT
CASSLAGGAEAFF
>TRBJ1-5|14|-|TRBD1|TRBV5-1
TGCGCCAGCAGCCCCAGGGGGCCAGGTCAGCCCCAGCATTTT
CASSPRGPGQPQHF
>TRBJ2-5|17|-|TRBD2|TRBV10-3
TGTGCCATCAGTGAGTCAGGGCCTAGCGGGAGTGGTGAGACCCAGTACTTC
CAISESGPSGSGETQYF
>TRBJ2-7|17|-|TRBD2|TRBV12-5
TGTGCTAGTGGCGCTACCGAACTACTAGCGGTTGGGAGCGAGCAGTACTTC
CASGATELLAVGSEQYF
>TRBJ2-2|14|-|-|TRBV15
TGTGCCACCAGCAGAGATAGCGGTACCGGGGAGCTGTTTTTT
CATSRDSGTGELFF
>TRBJ1-3|15|-|TRBD1|TRBV5-6
TGTGCCAGCAGCCCGGACAGGGTGCCTGGAAACACCATATATTTT
CASSPDRVPGNTIYF
>TRBJ1-2|13|-|-|TRBV5-5
TGTGCCAGCAGTCCCGACGCGGGCGATGGCTACACCTTC
CASSPDAGDGYTF
>TRBJ1-2|16|-|TRBD1|TRBV4-3
TGCGCCAGCAGTCCATGGAGGACAGGGGGCGCGGGAGGCTACACCTTC
CASSPWRTGGAGGYTF
>TRBJ1-6|13|-|-|TRBV12-3/TRBV12-4
TGTGCCAGCAGCTCGGGACATGATTCACCCCTCCACTTT
CASSSGHDSPLHF
>TRBJ1-5|13|-|-|TRBV6-1
TGTGCCAGCAGTGAGGCGGGGGGTCAGCCCCAGCATTTT
CASSEAGGQPQHF
>TRBJ1-6|15|-|TRBD1|TRBV30
TGTGCCTGGAGAGGGGGGGGGACAGGGAATTCACCCCTCCACTTT
CAWRGGGTGNSPLHF
>TRBJ1-5|15|-|-|TRBV27
TGTGCCAGCAGTAAATGGACAGATAGCAATCAGCCCCAGCATTTT
CASSKWTDSNQPQHF
>TRBJ2-1|13|-|-|TRBV7-3
TGTGCCAGCAGTGATAGCGGCTACAATGAGCAGTTCTTC
CASSDSGYNEQFF
>TRBJ2-1|15|-|TRBD1|TRBV4-1
TGCGCCAGCAGCCAACAGGGGACAGCATACAATGAGCAGTTCTTC
CASSQQGTAYNEQFF
>TRBJ1-1|14|-|-|TRBV18
TGTGCCAGCTCGGAACAGGACAGGAACACTGAAGCTTTCTTT
CASSEQDRNTEAFF
>TRBJ1-3|16|-|-|TRBV6-5
TGTGCCAGCAGTTACTATCCTAGAAGCTCTGGAAACACCATATATTTT
CASSYYPRSSGNTIYF
>TRBJ1-1|14|-|-|TRBV7-8
TGTGCCAGCAGCCCTAAGCCGGGGGACACTGAAGCTTTCTTT
CASSPKPGDTEAFF
>TRBJ2-5|14|once|TRBD2|TRBV7-9
TGTGCCAGCCTTAGCGGGGTCCAGGAAGAGACCCAGTACTTC
CASLSGVQEETQYF
>TRBJ1-1|14|-|-|TRBV4-1
TGCGCCAGCAGCCAAGACCAGAATTTCGCTGAAGCTTTCTTT
CASSQDQNFAEAFF
>TRBJ2-3|13|-|-|TRBV29-1
TGCAGCGTTACTGGTCCCAACACAGATACGCAGTATTTT
CSVTGPNTDTQYF
>TRBJ1-2|13|-|TRBD1|TRBV12-3/TRBV12-4
TGTGCCAGCAGTGCAGGGGGCCGCTATGGCTACACCTTC
CASSAGGRYGYTF
>TRBJ2-7|13|-|-|TRBV19
TGTGCCAGTAGTAACAGGGAACTCCACGAGCAGTACTTC
CASSNRELHEQYF
>TRBJ1-3|14|-|TRBD1|TRBV6-6
TGTGCCAGCAGTTACTCCGGACAGGGATACACCATATATTTT
CASSYSGQGYTIYF
>TRBJ1-1|13|few|-|TRBV12-3/TRBV12-4
TGTGCCAGCAATCAACAGGGGAACACTGAAGCTTTCTTT
CASNQQGNTEAFF
>TRBJ2-5|15|-|-|TRBV4-2
TGTGCCAGCAGCCAAGGGTCGCTAGAACAAGAGACCCAGTACTTC
CASSQGSLEQETQYF
>TRBJ2-5|16|-|TRBD2|TRBV29-1
TGCAGCGTTGAAGATTCCCTAGCGGGGACCCAAGAGACCCAGTACTTC
CSVEDSLAGTQETQYF
>TRBJ2-5|15|-|-|TRBV27
TGTGCCAGCAGTTTAGTCTCCCCAGGGGAGGAGACCCAGTACTTC
CASSLVSPGEETQYF
>TRBJ2-7|12|-|-|TRBV28
TGTGCCAGCAGTCCGGGGGGCTCCGAGCAGTACTTC
CASSPGGSEQYF
>TRBJ2-7|16|once|-|TRBV27
TGTGCCAGCAGTTTCAACAGGGGAGGTCCCTCCTACGAGCAGTACTTC
CASSFNRGGPSYEQYF
>TRBJ2-1|16|-|TRBD2|TRBV5-1
TGCGCCAGCAGCTCCATCCCGGGACTAGCGGGAGATGAGCAGTTCTTC
CASSSIPGLAGDEQFF
>TRBJ1-1|14|once|-|TRBV4-3
TGCGCCAGCAGGGGGGGGGTAGAGAACACTGAAGCTTTCTTT
CASRGGVENTEAFF
>TRBJ2-2|12|-|-|TRBV7-9
TGTGCCAGCTCGCGGGGTTCCGGGGAGCTGTTTTTT
CASSRGSGELFF
>TRBJ1-2|15|few|-|TRBV9
TGTGCCAGCAGTCCAGTGCGGGGGCAGGGCTATGGCTACACCTTC
CASSPVRGQGYGYTF
>TRBJ1-1|14|-|-|TRBV7-2
TGTGCCAGCAGCACAATGGGCATGAACACTGAAGCTTTCTTT
CASSTMGMNTEAFF
>TRBJ1-2|13|-|-|TRBV6-5
TGTGCCAGCAGTTATGGGGGGAACTATGGCTACACCTTC
CASSYGGNYGYTF
>TRBJ2-7|13|-|-|TRBV5-5
TGTGCCAGCACCGGAGACCCAGCCTACGAGCAGTACTTC
CASTGDPAYEQYF
>TRBJ2-5|18|once|TRBD1|TRBV23-1
TGCGCCAGCAGTCAATACCAACAACCGGGACAGGGGGCGAAGACCCAGTACTTC
CASSQYQQPGQGAKTQYF